This entry concerns a single T cell receptor beta chain. CDR1 is MNHEY and CDR2 is SVGAGI in the germline V gene. The V end was cut by 2 bases, the J end by 2 bases, with 9 bases between. The CDR3 contains 14 residues. The entry originates in a study of control samples from healthy donors and cancer patients. Assay used: immunoSEQ multiplex PCR; TCRdb lists only in-frame clones, some missing. The sample holds some 120,000 clones, roughly 91% seen once. The sequenced sample consisted of blood. The receptor comes from a woman aged 70-85 years in good health. The chain combines TRBV6-5 with TRBJ1-2; no clear D gene. Written as DNA, the CDR3 is TGTGCCAGCAGTTACCGGGCGGGAAACTATGGCTACACCTTC. It specifies CASSYRAGNYGYTF.